The 20 T cell receptor beta chains below come from one sample, sequenced in a study of blood T cell repertoires in COVID-19. Clones were sequenced by immunoSEQ multiplex PCR, and TCRdb holds only the in-frame ones, with some missing. This sample carries about 120,000 clones, approximately 82% of them seen once, and the ten largest clones take 2% to 2.5%. Specimen: peripheral blood. The receptor set was obtained from a man aged 25 to 40 with acute or convalescent COVID-19.

The V and J genes are TRBV5-4 and TRBJ2-5; unclear D gene. This CDR3 spans 15 amino acids. Germline lookup yields CDR1 SGHNT and CDR2 YYREEE (reference sequence). Trimming stripped 4 bases from V and 4 bases from J, with 17 bases between. The CDR3 spells CASSQSQNRVETQYF. In DNA form, the CDR3 reads TGTGCCAGCAGCCAGAGTCAGAACCGGGTAGAGACCCAGTACTTC.

The rearrangement links TRBV7-9 to TRBJ1-5, with 7 bases aligning to TRBD1. V lost 5 bases and J lost 0; bases outside the gene matches: 7. The V gene's germline CDR1 is SEHNR and CDR2 FQNEAQ (reference sequence). The CDR3 loop spans 16 amino acids. The CDR3 DNA is TGTGCCAGCAGCCTAGGGACAGCTTATAGCAATCAGCCCCAGCATTTT. Protein product: CASSLGTAYSNQPQHF.

The V gene is TRBV9, the J gene TRBJ2-1; 7 bases line up with TRBD2. The trim removed 4 bases at V and 2 bases at J, leaving 6 bases unmatched. Looked up from germline, CDR1 is SGDLS and CDR2 is YYNGEE. This CDR3 is built from 15 residues. The CDR3 sequence is CASSSRLAPYNEQFF. CDR3 nucleotide sequence: TGTGCCAGCAGCTCACGACTAGCTCCCTACAATGAGCAGTTCTTC.

This chain joins TRBV6-2 or TRBV6-3 and TRBJ1-2, with no clear D. V dropped 0 bases and J dropped 3 bases, with 8 bases sitting between them. CDR3 size: 14 residues. Per germline, CDR1 MNHEY and CDR2 SVGEGT. The CDR3 reads CASSYSSGDYGYTF. CDR3 nucleotide sequence: TGTGCCAGCAGTTACTCGAGCGGTGACTATGGCTACACCTTC.

V and J are TRBV29-1 and TRBJ1-1; the D is unclear. Germline V gene data show CDR1 as SQVTM and CDR2 as ANQGSEA. The CDR3 has 9 amino acids. Trimming cost V 7 bases and J 5 bases, with 5 bases left between them. CDR3 sequence reads: CSASTEAFF. The CDR3 nucleotides read TGCAGCGCCTCGACTGAAGCTTTCTTT.

In its sample, this clone ranks as medium-sized. The chain is built from TRBV6-2 or TRBV6-3 and TRBJ2-2; TRBD2 matches at 7 bases. J was trimmed by 6 bases and V by 0 bases; bases with no gene match: 1. This CDR3 comprises 14 residues. Germline V gene sequence: CDR1 MNHEY, CDR2 SVGEGT. The CDR3 DNA follows: TGTGCCAGCAGTTACTCGGCGGGGGCCGGGGAGCTGTTTTTT. Translating gives CASSYSAGAGELFF.

The V call is TRBV13, the J call TRBJ2-4; TRBD1 agrees at 9 bases. Trimming cost V 0 bases and J 6 bases; bases outside gene matches: 3. The germline CDR1 and CDR2 sequences are PRHDT and FYEKMQ (reference sequence). The CDR3 runs 15 residues. CDR3 nucleotides: TGTGCCAGCAGCTTAGGCTTGGGACAGGGAAACATTCAGTACTTC. Translated: CASSLGLGQGNIQYF. The variable domain in full, completed from reference TRBV13 and TRBJ2-4, reads AAGVIQSPRHLIKEKRETATLKCYPIPRHDTVYWYQQGPGQDPQFLISFYEKMQSDKGSIPDRFSAQQFSDYHSELNMSSLELGDSALYFCASSLGLGQGNIQYFGAGTRLSVL.

The genes are TRBV9 and TRBJ2-4; D unclear. The germline CDR1 and CDR2 sequences are SGDLS and YYNGEE. V lost 0 bases to trimming and J lost 7 bases, with 11 bases between them. The CDR3 has 14 residues. The chain's CDR3 is CASSVASPDNIQYF. The CDR3 nucleotides are TGTGCCAGCAGCGTAGCTAGTCCCGACAACATTCAGTACTTC.

The V and J genes are TRBV11-2 and TRBJ1-2; the match to TRBD1 covers 9 bases. CDR3 length: 14 residues. From germline, CDR1 is SGHAT and CDR2 FQNNGV. With 7 bases clipped from V and 8 bases from J, the junction kept 11 bases outside the gene matches. CDR3 sequence reads: CASNQLQGAEGYTF. The CDR3 DNA reads TGTGCCAGCAACCAATTACAGGGGGCAGAAGGCTACACCTTC. Full variable domain (outside the CDR3, taken from reference TRBV11-2 and TRBJ1-2): EAGVAQSPRYKIIEKRQSVAFWCNPISGHATLYWYQQILGQGPKLLIQFQNNGVVDDSQLPKDRFSAERLKGVDSTLKIQPAKLEDSAVYLCASNQLQGAEGYTFGSGTRLTVV.

This sequence joins TRBV7-6 and TRBJ2-2; 7 positions agree with TRBD1. CDR1 is SGHVS, CDR2 FNYEAQ, per germline. There are 15 residues in the CDR3. Trimming at V came to 4 bases and at J to 3 bases, leaving 5 bases not matched to a gene. CDR3 protein: CASSSFDRDTGELFF. CDR3 nucleotide sequence: TGTGCCAGCAGCTCATTCGACAGGGACACCGGGGAGCTGTTTTTT. Full variable domain (missing parts from reference TRBV7-6 and TRBJ2-2): GAGVSQSPRYKVTKRGQDVALRCDPISGHVSLYWYRQALGQGPEFLTYFNYEAQQDKSGLPNDRFSAERPEGSISTLTIQRTEQRDSAMYRCASSSFDRDTGELFFGEGSRLTVL.

The V gene is TRBV10-1, the J gene TRBJ2-3; tentatively, D is TRBD2 (5 bases). Trimming left V 4 bases short and J 4 bases short, with 15 bases between. CDR3 length equals 15 residues. CDR1 is WNHNN and CDR2 is SYGVQD in the germline V gene (reference sequence). The CDR3 here is CASSAVGDYPDTQYF. CDR3 coding DNA: TGCGCCAGCAGTGCGGTGGGAGATTACCCAGATACGCAGTATTTT.

J is TRBJ2-2 and V is TRBV15; possible D gene TRBD2, 7 bases. Germline lookup yields CDR1 LNHNV and CDR2 YYDKDF (reference sequence). The CDR3 runs to 13 residues. The V gene lost 0 bases and the J gene lost 15 bases, with 14 bases spanning the gap. The CDR3 protein is CATSRERGRVMFF. The DNA for the CDR3 is TGTGCCACCAGCAGAGAGAGGGGGAGGGTGATGTTTTTT.

This clone was seen a single time. The genes are TRBV2 and TRBJ1-2, with D perhaps matching TRBD1 (6 bases). CDR3 length equals 14 residues. Trimming cost V 2 bases and J 4 bases, with 11 bases left between them. Germline CDR1 and CDR2: SNHLY and FYNNEI. CDR3 sequence reads: CASSENGQIYGYTF. CDR3 sequence (DNA): TGTGCCAGCAGTGAAAACGGACAGATCTATGGCTACACCTTC.

The chain has TRBV19 and TRBJ2-3, with 8 nucleotides matching TRBD2. This CDR3 has 14 amino acids. V trimming: 5 bases; J trimming: 7 bases; junction bases outside the gene matches: 8. From germline, CDR1 is LNHDA and CDR2 SQIVND (reference sequence). The CDR3 sequence is CASSSFSGTHTQYF. Here the CDR3 DNA reads TGTGCCAGTAGTTCCTTTAGCGGGACTCATACGCAGTATTTT.

The chain combines TRBV19 with TRBJ1-2; possible D gene TRBD1, 6 bases. V was clipped by 9 bases and J by 8 bases, with 22 bases between them. The CDR3 contains 14 residues. CDR1 LNHDA and CDR2 SQIVND come from the germline V gene (reference sequence). The CDR3 nucleotides read TGTGCCAGCTCAAACTTAAACAGGGACAACGGCTACACCTTC. Translated: CASSNLNRDNGYTF.

This clone was picked up a small number of times. The chain carries TRBV12-3 or TRBV12-4 and TRBJ1-2, with unresolved D. CDR3 length: 13 residues. V was trimmed by 4 bases and J by 0 bases, leaving 6 bases between them. The CDR3 nucleotides are TGTGCCAGCAGTTCAGAAGCTAACTATGGCTACACCTTC. Translated: CASSSEANYGYTF.

The table lists this clone with a count of one. The V and J genes are TRBV18 and TRBJ2-1; maybe TRBD2 (6 bases). The CDR3 spans 14 residues. V was shortened by 2 bases and J by 7 bases, with 12 bases between the two germline ends. Germline V gives CDR1 KGHSH, CDR2 LQKENI. CDR3 sequence reads: CASSPYLGGNEQFF. In nucleotides, the CDR3 is TGTGCCAGCTCACCATACCTCGGGGGTAATGAGCAGTTCTTC.

V is TRBV4-2 and J is TRBJ1-2, with D hard to call. V shed 0 bases and J shed 6 bases, with 8 bases lying between them. Germline CDR1 and CDR2: LGHNA and YNFKEQ. This CDR3 region has 13 residues. The CDR3 region is CASSQDPRDGYTF. The CDR3 region has the DNA TGTGCCAGCAGCCAAGATCCGCGGGATGGCTACACCTTC.

This chain connects TRBV27 to TRBJ2-5; 7 bases are shared with TRBD2. The CDR3 extends over 13 amino acids. Germline-derived CDR1 and CDR2 are MNHEY and SMNVEV (reference sequence). V lost 6 bases and J lost 5; bases outside the gene matches: 6. The CDR3 region has the DNA TGTGCCAGCAGCCTGCGGACTAGTGAGACCCAGTACTTC. This encodes CASSLRTSETQYF.

By share, this clone ranks as medium-sized (0.01 to 0.1%). V and J are TRBV27 and TRBJ1-2; 10 nucleotides match TRBD1. J lost 5 bases, V lost 6 bases, and 3 bases had no gene match. The CDR3 is 13 amino acids. Germline V gene sequence: CDR1 MNHEY, CDR2 SMNVEV (reference sequence). The CDR3 here is CASRGDRGYGYTF. CDR3 DNA: TGTGCCAGCAGGGGGGACAGGGGATATGGCTACACCTTC.